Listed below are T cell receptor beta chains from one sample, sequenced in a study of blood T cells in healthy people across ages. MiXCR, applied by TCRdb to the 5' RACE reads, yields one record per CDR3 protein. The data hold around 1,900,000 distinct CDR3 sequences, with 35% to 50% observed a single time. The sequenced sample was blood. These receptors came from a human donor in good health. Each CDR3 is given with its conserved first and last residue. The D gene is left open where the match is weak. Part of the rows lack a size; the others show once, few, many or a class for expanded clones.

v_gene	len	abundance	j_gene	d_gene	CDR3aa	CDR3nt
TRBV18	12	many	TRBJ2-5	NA	CASSRPRETQYF	TGTGCCAGCTCACGTCCCAGGGAGACCCAGTACTTC
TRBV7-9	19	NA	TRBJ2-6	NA	CASSLGPGVQTSGADVLTF	TGTGCCAGCAGCTTGGGCCCTGGGGTCCAGACCTCTGGGGCCGACGTCCTGACTTTC
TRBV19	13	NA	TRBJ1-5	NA	CASSMRFGSPQHF	TGTGCCAGTAGTATGCGCTTCGGGTCTCCCCAGCATTTT
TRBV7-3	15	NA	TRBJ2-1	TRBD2	CASSLVGTRGNEQFF	TGTGCCAGCAGCTTAGTCGGGACTAGGGGGAATGAGCAGTTCTTC
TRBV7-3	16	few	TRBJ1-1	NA	CASSLRADRATSEAFF	TGTGCCAGCAGCTTAAGAGCGGACAGAGCTACCTCTGAAGCTTTCTTT
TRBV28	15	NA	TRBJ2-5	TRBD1	CASSSHRGLLKTQYF	TGTGCCAGCAGTTCCCACAGGGGGCTTCTGAAGACCCAGTACTTC
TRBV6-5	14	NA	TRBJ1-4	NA	CASSYSRVAEKLFF	TGTGCCAGCAGTTACTCGAGAGTGGCTGAAAAACTGTTTTTT
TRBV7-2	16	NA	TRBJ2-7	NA	CASSYGQGGLSYEQYF	TGTGCCAGCAGCTATGGTCAGGGAGGCCTCTCCTACGAGCAGTACTTC
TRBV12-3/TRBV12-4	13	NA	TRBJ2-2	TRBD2	CASSRSGGGELFF	TGTGCCAGCAGTCGTAGCGGGGGCGGGGAGCTGTTTTTT
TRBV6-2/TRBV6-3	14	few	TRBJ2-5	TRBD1	CASTKGDSQETQYF	TGTGCCAGCACCAAGGGGGACAGCCAAGAGACCCAGTACTTC
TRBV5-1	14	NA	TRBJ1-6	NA	CASSLDTANSPLHF	TGCGCCAGCAGCTTGGATACCGCCAATTCACCCCTCCACTTT
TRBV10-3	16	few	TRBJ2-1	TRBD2	CAISESARGGKTEQFF	TGTGCCATCAGTGAGTCCGCGCGGGGGGGCAAGACTGAGCAGTTCTTC
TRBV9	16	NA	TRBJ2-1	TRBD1	CASSTLPQGAYNEQFF	TGTGCCAGCAGCACCCTTCCTCAGGGGGCCTACAATGAGCAGTTCTTC
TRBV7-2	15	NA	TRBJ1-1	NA	CASSLGWSSNTEAFF	TGTGCCAGCAGCTTAGGATGGAGCTCGAACACTGAAGCTTTCTTT
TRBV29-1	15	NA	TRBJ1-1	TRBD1	CSVEVRGQGITEAFF	TGCAGCGTTGAAGTACGCGGACAGGGGATTACTGAAGCTTTCTTT
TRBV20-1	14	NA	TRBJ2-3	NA	CSAPTGTSTDTQYF	TGCAGTGCTCCAACTGGGACTAGCACAGATACGCAGTATTTT
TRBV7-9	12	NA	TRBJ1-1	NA	CASSFSLAEAFF	TGTGCCAGCAGCTTCTCATTGGCTGAAGCTTTCTTT
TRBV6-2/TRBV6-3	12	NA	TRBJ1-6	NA	CASSYRTSPLHF	TGTGCCAGCAGTTACAGGACTTCACCCCTCCACTTT
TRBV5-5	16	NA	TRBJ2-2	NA	CASSLEGVENTGEPFF	TGTGCCAGCAGCTTGGAGGGGGTTGAGAACACCGGGGAGCCGTTTTTT
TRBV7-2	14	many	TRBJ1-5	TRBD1	CASSSGQGEQPQHF	TGTGCCAGCAGCTCGGGACAGGGAGAACAGCCCCAGCATTTT
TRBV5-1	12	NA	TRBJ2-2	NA	CASSLFSGELFF	TGCGCCAGCAGCCTCTTCTCCGGGGAGCTGTTTTTT
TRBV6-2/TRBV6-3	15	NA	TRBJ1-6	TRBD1	CASSSQTGGGSPLHF	TGTGCCAGCAGTTCTCAGACAGGGGGCGGATCACCCCTCCACTTT
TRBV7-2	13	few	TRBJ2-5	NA	CASSIHGQETQYF	TGTGCCAGCAGCATCCACGGACAAGAGACCCAGTACTTC
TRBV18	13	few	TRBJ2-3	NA	CASSPGGEDTQYF	TGTGCCAGCTCACCAGGCGGGGAGGATACGCAGTATTTT
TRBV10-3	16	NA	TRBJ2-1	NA	CAISESIAGLNDEQFF	TGTGCCATCAGTGAGTCGATTGCGGGGCTCAACGATGAGCAGTTCTTC
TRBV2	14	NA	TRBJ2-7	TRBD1	CASSVGDRAGEQYF	TGTGCCAGCAGTGTAGGGGACAGGGCGGGGGAGCAGTACTTC
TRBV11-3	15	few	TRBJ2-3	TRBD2	CASSLGTTGTDTQYF	TGTGCCAGCAGCCTCGGGACTACCGGCACAGATACGCAGTATTTT
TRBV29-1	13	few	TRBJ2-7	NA	CSVSSRTGYEQYF	TGCAGCGTTTCCTCTAGAACAGGTTACGAGCAGTACTTC
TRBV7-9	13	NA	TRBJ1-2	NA	CAGSVGPGYGYTF	TGTGCCGGCAGCGTAGGCCCAGGGTATGGCTACACCTTC
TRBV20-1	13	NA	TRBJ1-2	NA	CSARNSENYGYTF	TGCAGTGCTAGAAACAGCGAAAACTATGGCTACACCTTC
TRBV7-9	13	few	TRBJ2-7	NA	CASSLDVVYEQYF	TGTGCCAGCAGCCTGGACGTCGTCTACGAGCAGTACTTC
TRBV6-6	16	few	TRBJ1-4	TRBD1	CASSYSRGPSNEKLFF	TGTGCCAGCAGTTACTCGAGGGGGCCGAGTAATGAAAAACTGTTTTTT
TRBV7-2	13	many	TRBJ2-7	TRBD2	CASSPSGGDEQYF	TGTGCCAGCAGCCCTTCGGGGGGGGACGAGCAGTACTTC
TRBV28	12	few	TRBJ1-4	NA	CASSLLREKLFF	TGTGCCAGCAGTTTACTGCGTGAAAAACTGTTTTTT
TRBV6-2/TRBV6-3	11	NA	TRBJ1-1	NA	CASSYPREAFF	TGTGCCAGCAGTTACCCACGTGAAGCTTTCTTT
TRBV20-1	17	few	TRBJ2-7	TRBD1	CSALIDNTGTGSYEQYF	TGCAGTGCTCTAATCGATAACACCGGGACAGGTTCCTACGAGCAGTACTTC
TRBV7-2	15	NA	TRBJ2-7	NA	CASSPSGDFSYEQYF	TGTGCCAGCAGCCCCTCCGGGGACTTTTCCTACGAGCAGTACTTC
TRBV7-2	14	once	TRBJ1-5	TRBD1	CASRGQGIGQPQHF	TGTGCCAGCAGGGGACAGGGGATTGGTCAGCCCCAGCATTTT